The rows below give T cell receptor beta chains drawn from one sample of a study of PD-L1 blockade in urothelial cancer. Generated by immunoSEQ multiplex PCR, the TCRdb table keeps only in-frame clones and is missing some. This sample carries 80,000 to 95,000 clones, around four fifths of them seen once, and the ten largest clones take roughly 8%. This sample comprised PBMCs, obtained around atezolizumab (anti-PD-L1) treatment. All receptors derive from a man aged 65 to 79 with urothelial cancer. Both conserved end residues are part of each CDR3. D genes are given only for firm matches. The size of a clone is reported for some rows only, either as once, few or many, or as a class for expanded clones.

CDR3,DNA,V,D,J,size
CTSSQDGRTSEDNEQFF,TGCACCAGCAGCCAAGATGGGAGGACTAGCGAAGACAATGAGCAGTTCTTC,TRBV1,NA,TRBJ2-1,NA
CASSLDRGSSPLHF,TGTGCCAGCAGCTTGGACAGGGGTAGTTCACCCCTCCACTTT,TRBV5-8,TRBD1,TRBJ1-6,NA
CASSLRTGVSRTEAFF,TGTGCCAGCAGCTTGAGGACAGGGGTCTCGAGGACTGAAGCTTTCTTT,TRBV5-6,TRBD1,TRBJ1-1,NA
CASSLGGGGSYEQYF,TGTGCCAGCAGCTTGGGGGGCGGGGGCTCCTACGAGCAGTACTTC,TRBV5-4,TRBD2,TRBJ2-7,NA
CASSQDRGGTGGEKLFF,TGCGCCAGCAGCCAAGATCGGGGAGGGACAGGTGGTGAAAAACTGTTTTTT,TRBV4-3,TRBD1,TRBJ1-4,few
CASSSRTGARYGYTF,TGTGCCAGCAGCTCGAGGACAGGGGCAAGATATGGCTACACCTTC,TRBV9,TRBD1,TRBJ1-2,NA
CASSQTTGHGEKLFF,TGTGCCAGCAGCCAGACGACAGGGCATGGTGAAAAACTGTTTTTT,TRBV14,TRBD1,TRBJ1-4,once
CSVDSSVSGELFF,TGCAGCGTTGACTCTTCGGTGTCCGGGGAGCTGTTTTTT,TRBV29-1,NA,TRBJ2-2,NA
CASSPGQNNSPLHF,TGTGCCAGCAGCCCAGGACAGAATAATTCACCCCTCCACTTT,TRBV4-2,NA,TRBJ1-6,few
CASSAYSGGDSYEQYF,TGTGCCAGCAGTGCCTACAGCGGGGGGGACTCCTACGAGCAGTACTTC,TRBV6-1,TRBD2,TRBJ2-7,NA
CASSQDSGGYYEQFF,TGTGCCAGCAGCCAAGATTCGGGAGGGTACTATGAGCAGTTCTTC,TRBV4-2,TRBD2,TRBJ2-1,NA
CASSLVTGGADEAFF,TGCGCCAGCAGCTTGGTGACAGGGGGCGCGGATGAAGCTTTCTTT,TRBV5-1,TRBD1,TRBJ1-1,NA
CASSWDSAGGLATNEKLFF,TGTGCCAGCAGCTGGGACAGTGCAGGTGGCCTCGCAACTAATGAAAAACTGTTTTTT,TRBV11-2,TRBD1,TRBJ1-4,NA
CAAGPGAGGPQATPDTQYF,TGTGCCGCCGGCCCTGGAGCGGGGGGGCCTCAGGCCACCCCAGATACGCAGTATTTT,TRBV5-4,TRBD2,TRBJ2-3,once
CASRKDRGGSYGYTF,TGTGCCAGCAGGAAAGACAGGGGAGGATCCTATGGCTACACCTTC,TRBV2,TRBD1,TRBJ1-2,NA
CASSYTGQNTEAFF,TGTGCCAGCAGCTATACCGGACAGAACACTGAAGCTTTCTTT,TRBV7-3,NA,TRBJ1-1,NA
CASSFSGGRGNELFF,TGTGCCAGCAGCTTCTCCGGTGGGAGGGGGAATGAACTGTTTTTT,TRBV13,NA,TRBJ1-4,NA
CASSLYAAETQYF,TGTGCCAGCAGCCTCTATGCGGCAGAGACCCAGTACTTC,TRBV6-5,NA,TRBJ2-5,once
CASSQQATDHYGYTF,TGCGCCAGCAGCCAACAGGCGACAGACCACTATGGCTACACCTTC,TRBV4-1,NA,TRBJ1-2,NA
CASSPRSGTLNEKLFF,TGTGCCAGTAGTCCCAGGTCCGGGACTTTAAATGAAAAACTGTTTTTT,TRBV19,NA,TRBJ1-4,NA
CASSIRGSNYGYTF,TGTGCCAGCAGTATCAGGGGCTCTAACTATGGCTACACCTTC,TRBV27,NA,TRBJ1-2,NA
CASSENRIGNSPLHF,TGTGCCAGCAGCGAAAACAGGATAGGTAATTCACCCCTCCACTTT,TRBV2,NA,TRBJ1-6,few
CARGGAGEDGYTF,TGTGCCAGGGGGGGGGCAGGGGAGGATGGCTACACCTTC,TRBV21-1,NA,TRBJ1-2,NA
CASSPAAGTFYGYTF,TGTGCCAGCTCACCAGCAGCCGGGACATTCTATGGCTACACCTTC,TRBV18,NA,TRBJ1-2,NA
CASSRGTSGYNEQFF,TGTGCCAGCAGTCGCGGGACTAGCGGTTACAATGAGCAGTTCTTC,TRBV6-6,TRBD2,TRBJ2-1,NA
CASSPPTPQGARMAFF,TGTGCCAGCAGCCCCCCTACCCCCCAGGGGGCGCGTATGGCTTTCTTT,TRBV13,TRBD1,TRBJ1-1,NA
CASSGQGLAGEADTQYF,TGTGCCAGCAGCGGCCAGGGACTAGCGGGAGAGGCAGATACGCAGTATTTT,TRBV7-8,TRBD2,TRBJ2-3,NA
CASSTGGKETQYF,TGTGCCAGCAGTACAGGGGGCAAAGAGACCCAGTACTTC,TRBV27,TRBD1,TRBJ2-5,NA
CASSLGSGASYGYTF,TGCGCCAGCAGCTTGGGCTCAGGGGCGTCCTATGGCTACACCTTC,TRBV5-1,NA,TRBJ1-2,NA
CASSYIGGSSTDTQYF,TGTGCCAGCAGTTACATCGGGGGATCTAGCACAGATACGCAGTATTTT,TRBV6-5,NA,TRBJ2-3,once
CAISDLAGGRSNTGELFF,TGTGCCATCAGTGATTTAGCGGGGGGCCGTTCGAACACCGGGGAGCTGTTTTTT,TRBV10-3,TRBD2,TRBJ2-2,once
CSVEEWATYVYNEQFF,TGCAGCGTTGAAGAGTGGGCCACCTACGTATACAATGAGCAGTTCTTC,TRBV29-1,NA,TRBJ2-1,NA
CASSYGGTSEKLFF,TGTGCCAGCAGTTATGGAGGGACTAGTGAAAAACTGTTTTTT,TRBV6-5,NA,TRBJ1-4,NA
CASRGEDTGELFF,TGTGCCAGCAGAGGGGAGGACACCGGGGAGCTGTTTTTT,TRBV2,NA,TRBJ2-2,NA
CASSGTGGRNEQFF,TGTGCCAGTAGTGGGACAGGGGGCCGGAATGAGCAGTTCTTC,TRBV19,TRBD1,TRBJ2-1,once
CASSISSGAEEQYF,TGTGCCAGTAGTATTTCTTCTGGGGCGGAGGAGCAGTACTTC,TRBV19,NA,TRBJ2-7,once
CASSGTSGAKNIQYF,TGCGCCAGCAGTGGAACGAGCGGGGCCAAAAACATTCAGTACTTC,TRBV4-3,NA,TRBJ2-4,NA
CASSLGTGGYQETQYF,TGCGCCAGCAGCTTGGGGACAGGGGGTTACCAAGAGACCCAGTACTTC,TRBV5-1,TRBD1,TRBJ2-5,NA
CASSVGGETDTQYF,TGTGCCAGCAGTGTCGGCGGGGAGACAGATACGCAGTATTTT,TRBV2,NA,TRBJ2-3,NA
CASSPGQGNQPQHF,TGTGCCAGCAGTCCGGGACAGGGGAATCAGCCCCAGCATTTT,TRBV6-6,TRBD1,TRBJ1-5,few
CASSPGQMNTEAFF,TGCGCCAGCAGCCCAGGACAGATGAACACTGAAGCTTTCTTT,TRBV5-1,NA,TRBJ1-1,once
CASSEGARTDTQYF,TGTGCCAGCAGTGAGGGGGCGCGCACAGATACGCAGTATTTT,TRBV6-1,NA,TRBJ2-3,NA